This T cell receptor beta chain stems from a study of cytotoxic CD8 clonotypes in ibrutinib-treated CLL. On this clone itself: Its specificity is not known.

Study outcomes and limitations: While tracking circulating CD8+ T-cell counts, baseline clonality exceeded that of age-matched healthy donors. Clonality went higher at ibrutinib response and then dropped back toward baseline at progression.

TCRdb's copy holds only in-frame clones and misses some; the assay was immunoSEQ multiplex PCR. The sample lists some 160,000 clones; approximately 80% were seen once. CDR1 is MNHEY, CDR2 SVGAGI, per germline. This CDR3 region has 14 residues. The V end lost 6 bases, the J end lost 5 bases, and 14 bases lay between the germline ends. This sequence originates from a human donor with chronic lymphocytic leukemia. The gene calls are TRBV6-5 and TRBJ2-1, with D unresolved. The sample consisted of PBMCs, taken after 12 months of ibrutinib treatment. CDR3 in amino acids: CASSRAQPNNEQFF. The DNA of the CDR3 is TGTGCCAGCAGCCGGGCCCAGCCGAACAATGAGCAGTTCTTC.